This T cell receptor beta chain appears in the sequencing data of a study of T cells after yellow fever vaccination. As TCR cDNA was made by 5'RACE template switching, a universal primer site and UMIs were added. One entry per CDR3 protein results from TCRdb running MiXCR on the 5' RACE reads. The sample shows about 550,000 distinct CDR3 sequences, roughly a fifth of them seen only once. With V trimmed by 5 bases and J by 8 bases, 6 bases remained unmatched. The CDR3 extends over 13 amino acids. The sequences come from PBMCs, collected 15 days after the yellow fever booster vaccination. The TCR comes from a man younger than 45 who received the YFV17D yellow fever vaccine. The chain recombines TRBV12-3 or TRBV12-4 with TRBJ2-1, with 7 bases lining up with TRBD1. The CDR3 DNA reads TGTGCCAGCAGTAGACAGGGTTGGGATGAGCAGTTCTTC. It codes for CASSRQGWDEQFF.